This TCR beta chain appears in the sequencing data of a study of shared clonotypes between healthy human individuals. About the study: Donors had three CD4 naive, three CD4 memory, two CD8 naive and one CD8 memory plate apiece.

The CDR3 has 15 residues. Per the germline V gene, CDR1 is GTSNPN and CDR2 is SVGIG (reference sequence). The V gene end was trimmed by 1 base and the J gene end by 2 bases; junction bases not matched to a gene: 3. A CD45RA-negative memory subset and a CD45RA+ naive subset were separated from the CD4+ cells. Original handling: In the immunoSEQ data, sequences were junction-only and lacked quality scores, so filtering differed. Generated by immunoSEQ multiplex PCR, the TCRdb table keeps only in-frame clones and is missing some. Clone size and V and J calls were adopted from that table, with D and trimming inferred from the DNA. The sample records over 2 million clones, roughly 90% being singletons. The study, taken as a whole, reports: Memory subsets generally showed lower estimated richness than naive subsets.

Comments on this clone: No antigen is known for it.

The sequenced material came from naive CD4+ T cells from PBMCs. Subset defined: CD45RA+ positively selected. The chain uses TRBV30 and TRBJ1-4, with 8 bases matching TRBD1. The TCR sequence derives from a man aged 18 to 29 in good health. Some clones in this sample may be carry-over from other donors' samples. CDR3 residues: CAWSAQGATNEKLFF. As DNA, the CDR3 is TGTGCCTGGAGTGCCCAGGGGGCCACTAATGAAAAACTGTTTTTT.